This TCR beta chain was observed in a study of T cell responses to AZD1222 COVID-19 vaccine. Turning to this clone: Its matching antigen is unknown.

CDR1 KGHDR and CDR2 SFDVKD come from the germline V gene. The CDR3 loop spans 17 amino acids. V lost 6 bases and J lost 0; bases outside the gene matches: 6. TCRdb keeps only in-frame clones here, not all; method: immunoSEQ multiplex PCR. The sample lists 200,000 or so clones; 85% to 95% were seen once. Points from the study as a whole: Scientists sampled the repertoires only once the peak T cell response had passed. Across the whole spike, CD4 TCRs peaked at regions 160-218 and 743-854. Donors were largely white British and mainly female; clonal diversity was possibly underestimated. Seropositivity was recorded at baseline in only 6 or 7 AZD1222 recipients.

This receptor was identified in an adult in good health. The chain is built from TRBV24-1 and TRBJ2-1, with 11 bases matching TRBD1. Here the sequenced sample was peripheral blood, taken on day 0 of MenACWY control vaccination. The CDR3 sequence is CATSHGGTGGSYNEQFF. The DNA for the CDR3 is TGTGCCACCAGTCACGGGGGGACAGGGGGCTCCTACAATGAGCAGTTCTTC.